This T cell receptor beta chain was recovered during a study of blood T cell repertoires in COVID-19. As for the study in general: In each case, the material was cDNA or gDNA derived from T cells, B-cell-depleted T cells, or PBMCs.

Points on this clone: One junction end disagrees with the germline gene, perhaps due to a read error.

Original handling: Counts of nucleated cells, estimated from reference gene primer amplification, were obtained. The repertoire was sequenced with immunoSEQ multiplex PCR; TCRdb's copy has only in-frame clones and lacks some. The V and J calls and clone size were taken over from that table, and D and trimming were inferred from the DNA. The table records approximately 500,000 clones, approximately 85% of them present only once. CDR1 is MNHEY and CDR2 is SVGAGI in the germline V gene. The CDR3 is 14 residues long. This TCR was sampled from a human donor in a cohort sampled during active COVID-19. Sequenced material: peripheral blood. The rearrangement joins TRBV6-5 to TRBJ2-5, with TRBD2 as a possible D gene (6 bases). For the CDR3, the DNA is TGTGCCAGCAGTTACGGGACTCCTCAAGAGGCCCAGTACTTC. Residues: CASSYGTPQEAQYF.